Sequencing of this T cell receptor (beta chain) was carried out in a study of early T cells in non-severe SARS-CoV-2 infection. Looking at the study overall: The input, bulk RNA from unsorted whole blood, was sequenced, and chains were unpaired.

Study-level points and caveats: The VDJdb matching leaned toward anti-spike CD8 responses and overlooked private and CD4 specificities.

The library protocol tagged individual cDNA molecules with unique molecular identifiers. Using its own MiXCR run on the 5' RACE reads, TCRdb lists one record per CDR3 protein. The table shows about 80,000 distinct CDR3 sequences, with around 12% occurring only once. This clonotype was seen a handful of times. Antigen unknown. Specimen: whole blood, collected at baseline. This clonotype was obtained from an adult who was a healthcare worker with PCR-confirmed SARS-CoV-2 infection or an uninfected control (not recorded which). The donor label of this sample is uncertain.

The CDR3 spells CSARARYGLADTDTQYF. CDR3 in DNA: TGCAGTGCTAGAGCCCGTTACGGGCTAGCGGATACAGATACGCAGTATTTT. The chain recombines TRBV20-1 with TRBJ2-3, with 7 positions matching TRBD2. This CDR3 is 17 amino acids long. CDR1 is DFQATT, CDR2 SNEGSKA, per germline (reference sequence). Unmatched junction bases numbered 13, after V lost 1 base and J lost 3 bases.